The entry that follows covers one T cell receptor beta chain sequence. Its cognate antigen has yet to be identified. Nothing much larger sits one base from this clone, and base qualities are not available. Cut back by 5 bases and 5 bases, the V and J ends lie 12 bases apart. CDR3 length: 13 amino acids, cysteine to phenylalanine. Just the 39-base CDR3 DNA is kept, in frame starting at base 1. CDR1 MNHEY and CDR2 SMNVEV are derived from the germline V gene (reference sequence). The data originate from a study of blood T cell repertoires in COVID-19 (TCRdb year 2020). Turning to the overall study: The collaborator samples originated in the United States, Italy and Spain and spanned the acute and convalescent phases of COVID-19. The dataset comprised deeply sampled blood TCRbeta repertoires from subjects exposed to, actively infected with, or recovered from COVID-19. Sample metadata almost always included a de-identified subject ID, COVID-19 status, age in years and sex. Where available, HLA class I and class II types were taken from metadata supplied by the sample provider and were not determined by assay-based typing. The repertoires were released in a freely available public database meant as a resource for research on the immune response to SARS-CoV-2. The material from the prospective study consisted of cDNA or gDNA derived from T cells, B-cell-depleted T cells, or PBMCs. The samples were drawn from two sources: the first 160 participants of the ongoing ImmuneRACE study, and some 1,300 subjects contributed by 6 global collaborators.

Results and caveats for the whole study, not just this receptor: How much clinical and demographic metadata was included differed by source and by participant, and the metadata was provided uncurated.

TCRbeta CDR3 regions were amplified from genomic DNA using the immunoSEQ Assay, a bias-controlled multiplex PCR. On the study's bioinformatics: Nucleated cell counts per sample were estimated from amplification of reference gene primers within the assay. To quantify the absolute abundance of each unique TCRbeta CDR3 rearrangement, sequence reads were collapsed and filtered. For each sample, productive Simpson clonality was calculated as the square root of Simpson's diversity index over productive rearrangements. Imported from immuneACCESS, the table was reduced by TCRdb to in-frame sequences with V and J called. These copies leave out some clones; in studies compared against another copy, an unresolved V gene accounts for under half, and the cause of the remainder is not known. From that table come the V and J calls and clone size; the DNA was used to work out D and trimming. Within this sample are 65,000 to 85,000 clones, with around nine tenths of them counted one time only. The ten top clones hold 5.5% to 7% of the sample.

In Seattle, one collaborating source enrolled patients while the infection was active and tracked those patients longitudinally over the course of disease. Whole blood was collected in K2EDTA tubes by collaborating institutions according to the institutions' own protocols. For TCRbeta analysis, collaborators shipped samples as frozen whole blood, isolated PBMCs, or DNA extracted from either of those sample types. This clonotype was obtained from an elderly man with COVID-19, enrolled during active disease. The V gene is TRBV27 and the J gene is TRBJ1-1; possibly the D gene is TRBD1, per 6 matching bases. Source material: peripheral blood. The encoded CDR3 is CASSPNRETEAFF. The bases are TGTGCCAGCAGTCCCAACAGGGAAACTGAAGCTTTCTTT.